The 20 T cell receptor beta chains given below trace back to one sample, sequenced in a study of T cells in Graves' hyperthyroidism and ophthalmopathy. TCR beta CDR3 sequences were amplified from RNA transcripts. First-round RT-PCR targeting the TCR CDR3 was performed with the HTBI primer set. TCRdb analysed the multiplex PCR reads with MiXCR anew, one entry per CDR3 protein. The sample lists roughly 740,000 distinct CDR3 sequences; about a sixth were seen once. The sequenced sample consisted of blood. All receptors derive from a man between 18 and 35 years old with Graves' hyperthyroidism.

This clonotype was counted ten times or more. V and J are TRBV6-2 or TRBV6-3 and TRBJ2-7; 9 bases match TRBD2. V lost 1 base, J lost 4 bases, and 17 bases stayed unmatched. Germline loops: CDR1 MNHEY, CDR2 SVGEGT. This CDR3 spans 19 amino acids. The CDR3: CASSYFGGPGSGRGYEQYF. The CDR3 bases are TGTGCCAGCAGTTACTTTGGGGGACCTGGTAGCGGGAGAGGTTACGAGCAGTACTTC.

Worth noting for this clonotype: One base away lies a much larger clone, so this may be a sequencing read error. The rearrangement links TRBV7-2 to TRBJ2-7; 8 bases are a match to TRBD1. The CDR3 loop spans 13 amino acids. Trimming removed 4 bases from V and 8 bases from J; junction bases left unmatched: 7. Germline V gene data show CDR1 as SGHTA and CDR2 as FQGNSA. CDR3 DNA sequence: TGTGCCAGCAGCTCAAACAGGGGGTCGAAGCAGTACTTC. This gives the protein CASSSNRGSKQYF.

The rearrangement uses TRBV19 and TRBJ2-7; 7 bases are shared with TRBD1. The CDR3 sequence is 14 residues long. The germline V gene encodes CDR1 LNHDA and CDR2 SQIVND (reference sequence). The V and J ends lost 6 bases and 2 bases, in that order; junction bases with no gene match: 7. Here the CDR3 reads CASRNWGQPYEQYF. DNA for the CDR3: TGTGCCAGTAGGAATTGGGGACAGCCCTACGAGCAGTACTTC. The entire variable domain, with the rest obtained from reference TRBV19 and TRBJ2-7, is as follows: DGGITQSPKYLFRKEGQNVTLSCEQNLNHDAMYWYRQDPGQGLRLIYYSQIVNDFQKGDIAEGYSVSREKKESFPLTVTSAQKNPTAFYLCASRNWGQPYEQYFGPGTRLTVT.

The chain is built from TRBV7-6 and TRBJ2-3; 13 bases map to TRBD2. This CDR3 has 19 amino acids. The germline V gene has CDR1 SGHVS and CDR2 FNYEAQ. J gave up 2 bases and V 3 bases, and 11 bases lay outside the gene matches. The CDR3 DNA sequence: TGTGCCAGCAGCTTCAATCGGACTAGCGGGAGACCTCACACAGATACGCAGTATTTT. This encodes CASSFNRTSGRPHTDTQYF.

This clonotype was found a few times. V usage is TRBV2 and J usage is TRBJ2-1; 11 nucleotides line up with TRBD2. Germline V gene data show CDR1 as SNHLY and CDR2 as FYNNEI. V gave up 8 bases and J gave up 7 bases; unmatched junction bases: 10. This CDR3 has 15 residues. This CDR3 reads CASGHDSGRDNEQFF. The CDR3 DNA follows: TGTGCCAGCGGGCACGATAGCGGGAGGGATAATGAGCAGTTCTTC.

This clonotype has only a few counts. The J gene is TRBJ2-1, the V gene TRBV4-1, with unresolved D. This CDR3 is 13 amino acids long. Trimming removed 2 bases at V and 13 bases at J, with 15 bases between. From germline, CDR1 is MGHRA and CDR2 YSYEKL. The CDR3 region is CASSQTGPGGQFF. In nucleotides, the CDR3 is TGCGCCAGCAGCCAAACCGGGCCGGGCGGACAGTTCTTC.

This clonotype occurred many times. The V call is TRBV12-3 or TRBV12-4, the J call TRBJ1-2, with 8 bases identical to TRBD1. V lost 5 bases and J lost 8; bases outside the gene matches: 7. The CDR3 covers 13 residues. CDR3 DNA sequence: TGTGCCAGCAGTCCTCAGGGGGCGTCAGGCTACACCTTC. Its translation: CASSPQGASGYTF.

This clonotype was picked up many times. In DNA form, the CDR3 reads TGTGCCAGCCAAACTCTCGGTCGCTTGGGGGAGACCCAGTACTTC. It specifies CASQTLGRLGETQYF. The rearrangement joins TRBV6-1 to TRBJ2-5, with D hard to call. V was clipped by 8 bases and J by 5 bases, with 21 bases between them. The V gene's germline CDR1 is MNHNS and CDR2 SASEGT. CDR3 length equals 15 residues.

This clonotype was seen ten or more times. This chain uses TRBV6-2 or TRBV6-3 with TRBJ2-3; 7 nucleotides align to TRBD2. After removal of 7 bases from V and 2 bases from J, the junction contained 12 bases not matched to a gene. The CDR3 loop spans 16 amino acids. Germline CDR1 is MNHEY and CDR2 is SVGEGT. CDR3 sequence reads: CASTPEGTTLTDTQYF. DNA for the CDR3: TGTGCCAGCACCCCGGAGGGGACTACCCTCACAGATACGCAGTATTTT.

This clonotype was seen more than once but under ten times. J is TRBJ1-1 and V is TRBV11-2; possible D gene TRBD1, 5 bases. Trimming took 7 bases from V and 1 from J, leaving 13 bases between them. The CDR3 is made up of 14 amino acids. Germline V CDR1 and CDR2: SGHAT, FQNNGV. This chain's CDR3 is CASNAGGSNTEAFF. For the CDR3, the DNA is TGTGCCAGCAACGCCGGGGGGTCGAACACTGAAGCTTTCTTT. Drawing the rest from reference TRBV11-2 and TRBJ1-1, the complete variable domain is EAGVAQSPRYKIIEKRQSVAFWCNPISGHATLYWYQQILGQGPKLLIQFQNNGVVDDSQLPKDRFSAERLKGVDSTLKIQPAKLEDSAVYLCASNAGGSNTEAFFGQGTRLTVV.

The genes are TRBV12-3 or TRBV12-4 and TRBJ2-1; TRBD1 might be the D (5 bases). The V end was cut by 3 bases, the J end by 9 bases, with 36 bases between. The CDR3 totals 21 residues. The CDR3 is CASSFSWSLDPRTPPDGEQFF. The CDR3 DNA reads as TGTGCCAGCAGTTTTTCGTGGTCGTTGGACCCGCGGACACCCCCTGACGGTGAGCAGTTCTTC.

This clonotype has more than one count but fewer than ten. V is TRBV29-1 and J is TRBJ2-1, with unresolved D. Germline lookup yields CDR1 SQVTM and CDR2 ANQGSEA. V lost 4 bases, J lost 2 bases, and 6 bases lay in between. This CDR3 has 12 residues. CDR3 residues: CSVGVAYNEQFF. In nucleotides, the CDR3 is TGCAGCGTTGGAGTAGCCTACAATGAGCAGTTCTTC.

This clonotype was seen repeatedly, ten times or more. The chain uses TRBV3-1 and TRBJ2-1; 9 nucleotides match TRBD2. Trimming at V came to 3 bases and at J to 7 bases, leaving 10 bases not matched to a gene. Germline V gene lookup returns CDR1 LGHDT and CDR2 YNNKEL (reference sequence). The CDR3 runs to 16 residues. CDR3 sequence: CASSHLAGVNRNEQFF. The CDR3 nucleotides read TGTGCCAGCAGCCATTTAGCGGGAGTAAATAGGAATGAGCAGTTCTTC.

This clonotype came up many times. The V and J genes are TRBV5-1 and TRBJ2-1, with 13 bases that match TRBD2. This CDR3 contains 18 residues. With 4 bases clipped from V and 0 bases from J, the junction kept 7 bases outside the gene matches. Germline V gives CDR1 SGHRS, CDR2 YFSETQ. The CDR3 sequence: CASSRGTSGASSYNEQFF. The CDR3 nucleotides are TGCGCCAGCAGCCGAGGGACTAGCGGGGCTAGCTCCTACAATGAGCAGTTCTTC.

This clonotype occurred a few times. In DNA, the CDR3 is TGTGCCAGCAGCGTAGTGGACAGGCCCCTGGGAGATTCACCCCTCCACTTT. It specifies CASSVVDRPLGDSPLHF. The chain carries TRBV9 and TRBJ1-6; 7 positions agree with TRBD1. Per germline, CDR1 SGDLS and CDR2 YYNGEE. The ends lost 0 bases at V and 8 bases at J; junction bases unmatched: 11. The CDR3 has 17 residues.

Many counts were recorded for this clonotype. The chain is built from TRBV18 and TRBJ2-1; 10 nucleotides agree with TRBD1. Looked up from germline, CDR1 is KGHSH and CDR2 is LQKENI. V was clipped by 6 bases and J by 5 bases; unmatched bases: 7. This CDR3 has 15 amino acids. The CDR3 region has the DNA TGTGCCAGCTCTGCGGGACAGGGGAAAGACAATGAGCAGTTCTTC. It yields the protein CASSAGQGKDNEQFF.

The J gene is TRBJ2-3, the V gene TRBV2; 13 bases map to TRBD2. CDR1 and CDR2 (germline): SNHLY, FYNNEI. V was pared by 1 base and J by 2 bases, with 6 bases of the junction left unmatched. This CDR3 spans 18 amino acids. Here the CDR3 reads CASSEVLGLAGNTDTQYF. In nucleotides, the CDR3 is TGTGCCAGCAGTGAAGTTTTGGGACTAGCGGGAAACACAGATACGCAGTATTTT. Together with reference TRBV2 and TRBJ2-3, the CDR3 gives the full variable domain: EPEVTQTPSHQVTQMGQEVILRCVPISNHLYFYWYRQILGQKVEFLVSFYNNEISEKSEIFDDQFSVERPDGSNFTLKIRSTKLEDSAMYFCASSEVLGLAGNTDTQYFGPGTRLTVL.

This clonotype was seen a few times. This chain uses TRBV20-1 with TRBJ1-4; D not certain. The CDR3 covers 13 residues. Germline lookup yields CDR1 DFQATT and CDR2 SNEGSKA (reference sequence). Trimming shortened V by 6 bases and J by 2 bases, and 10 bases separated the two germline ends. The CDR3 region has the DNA TGCAGTGCCCGAGGGCGGACTAATGAAAAACTGTTTTTT. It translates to CSARGRTNEKLFF.

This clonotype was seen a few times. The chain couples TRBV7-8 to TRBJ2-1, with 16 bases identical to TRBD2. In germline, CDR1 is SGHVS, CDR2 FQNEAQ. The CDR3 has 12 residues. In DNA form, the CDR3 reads TGTACAGGGACTAGCGGGGGGGGGGAGCAGTTCTTC. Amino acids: CTGTSGGGEQFF.

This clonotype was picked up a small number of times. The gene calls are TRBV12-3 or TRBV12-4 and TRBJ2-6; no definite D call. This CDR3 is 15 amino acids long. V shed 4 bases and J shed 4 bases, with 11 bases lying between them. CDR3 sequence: CASSSSNVGANVLTF. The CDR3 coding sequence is TGTGCCAGCAGTTCCTCGAACGTCGGGGCCAACGTCCTGACTTTC.